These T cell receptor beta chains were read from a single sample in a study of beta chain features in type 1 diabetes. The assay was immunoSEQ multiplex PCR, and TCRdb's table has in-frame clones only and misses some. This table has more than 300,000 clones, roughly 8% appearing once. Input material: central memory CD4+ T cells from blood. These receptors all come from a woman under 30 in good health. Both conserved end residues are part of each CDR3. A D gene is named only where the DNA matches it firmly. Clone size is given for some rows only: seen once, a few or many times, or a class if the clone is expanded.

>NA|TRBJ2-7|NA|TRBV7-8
CASSLAGGGTGGRYEQYF
TGTGCCAGCAGCTTAGCAGGCGGGGGTACAGGGGGTCGCTACGAGCAGTACTTC
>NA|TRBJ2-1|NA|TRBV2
CASSETPSQRNEQFF
TGTGCCAGCAGTGAAACGCCTAGTCAAAGGAATGAGCAGTTCTTC
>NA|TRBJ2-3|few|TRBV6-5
CASSSNRVLRDTQYF
TGTGCCAGCAGCAGCAACAGGGTTTTACGGGATACGCAGTATTTT
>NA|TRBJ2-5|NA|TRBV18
CASSHPGVSETQYF
TGTGCCAGCTCACATCCGGGAGTGTCTGAGACCCAGTACTTC
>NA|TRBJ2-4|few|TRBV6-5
CASSYDGGTVNQYF
TGTGCCAGCAGTTACGATGGAGGGACGGTGAATCAGTACTTC
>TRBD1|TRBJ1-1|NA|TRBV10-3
CATVQGVGTEAFF
TGTGCCACAGTTCAGGGGGTCGGAACTGAAGCTTTCTTT
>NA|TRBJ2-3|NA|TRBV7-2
CASSLAHVADTQYF
TGTGCCAGCAGCTTAGCGCACGTTGCAGATACGCAGTATTTT
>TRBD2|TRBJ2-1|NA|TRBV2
CASSGTSLYNEQFF
TGTGCCAGCAGCGGGACTAGCCTCTACAATGAGCAGTTCTTC
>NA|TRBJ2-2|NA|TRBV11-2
CASRAQYGELFF
TGTGCCAGCAGGGCACAGTACGGGGAGCTGTTTTTT
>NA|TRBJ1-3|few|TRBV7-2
CASSFNGNTIYF
TGTGCCAGCAGCTTTAATGGAAACACCATATATTTT
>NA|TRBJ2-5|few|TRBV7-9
CASSLDPTWGGEETQYF
TGTGCCAGCAGCTTAGATCCCACTTGGGGAGGTGAAGAGACCCAGTACTTC
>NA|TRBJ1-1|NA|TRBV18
CASSPPGVSTEAFF
TGTGCCAGCTCACCACCGGGGGTGAGCACTGAAGCTTTCTTT
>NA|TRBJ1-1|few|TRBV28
CASSLPKPAEAFF
TGTGCCAGCAGTTTACCCAAGCCCGCTGAAGCTTTCTTT
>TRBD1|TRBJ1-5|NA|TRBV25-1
CASSGDRVGNQPQHF
TGTGCCAGCAGTGGGGACAGGGTTGGCAATCAGCCCCAGCATTTT
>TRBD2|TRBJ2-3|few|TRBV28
CASSPRPAGGLLDTQYF
TGTGCCAGCAGTCCCCGTCCAGCGGGAGGGCTTCTAGATACGCAGTATTTT
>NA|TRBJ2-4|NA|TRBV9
CASSVGGRRAKNIQYF
TGTGCCAGCAGCGTAGGTGGCAGGAGAGCCAAAAACATTCAGTACTTC
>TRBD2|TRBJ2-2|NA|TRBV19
CASSLGLGSGELFF
TGTGCCAGTAGTCTGGGACTAGGGAGCGGGGAGCTGTTTTTT
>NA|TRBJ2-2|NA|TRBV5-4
CASSLFSGDTGELFF
TGTGCCAGCAGCTTGTTCTCTGGGGACACCGGGGAGCTGTTTTTT
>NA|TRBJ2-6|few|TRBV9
CASQRVSGANVLTF
TGTGCCAGCCAGCGGGTATCTGGGGCCAACGTCCTGACTTTC
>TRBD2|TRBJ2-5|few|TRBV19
CATDSGREYETQYF
TGTGCCACAGATAGCGGGAGGGAATATGAGACCCAGTACTTC
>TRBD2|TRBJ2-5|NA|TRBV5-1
CASSPGGSATQETQYF
TGCGCCAGCAGCCCGGGAGGGAGCGCGACCCAAGAGACCCAGTACTTC
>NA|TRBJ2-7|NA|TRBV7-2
CASSLTFGNKDEQYF
TGTGCCAGCAGCTTAACTTTCGGGAACAAAGACGAGCAGTACTTC
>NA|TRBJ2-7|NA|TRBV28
CASTSTVYEQYF
TGTGCCAGCACCTCGACAGTCTACGAGCAGTACTTC
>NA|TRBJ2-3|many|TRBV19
CASSTTDTQYF
TGTGCCAGTAGTACCACAGATACGCAGTATTTT
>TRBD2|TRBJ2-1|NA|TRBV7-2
CASSLVAGGLGEQFF
TGTGCCAGCAGCTTGGTTGCGGGAGGGCTTGGGGAGCAGTTCTTC
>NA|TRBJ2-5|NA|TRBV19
CASSTRLGVGETQYF
TGTGCCAGTAGTACCCGGTTGGGGGTTGGAGAGACCCAGTACTTC
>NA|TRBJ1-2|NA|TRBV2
CASSEGGVNYGYTF
TGTGCCAGCAGTGAAGGGGGCGTCAACTATGGCTACACCTTC
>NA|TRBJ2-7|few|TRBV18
CASSRQASASSYEQYF
TGTGCCAGCTCACGACAGGCGTCGGCGAGCTCCTACGAGCAGTACTTC
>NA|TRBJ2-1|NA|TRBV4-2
CASSPQDNLQFF
TGTGCCAGCAGCCCACAGGACAATTTGCAGTTCTTC
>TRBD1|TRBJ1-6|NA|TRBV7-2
CASSESQGVRSPLHF
TGTGCCAGCAGCGAAAGTCAGGGGGTGCGGTCACCCCTCCACTTT
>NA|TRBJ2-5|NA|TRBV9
CASSVAPTSQETQYF
TGTGCCAGCAGCGTAGCTCCGACAAGCCAAGAGACCCAGTACTTC
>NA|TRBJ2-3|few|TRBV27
CASSMGSTDTQYF
TGTGCCAGCAGTATGGGTAGCACAGATACGCAGTATTTT
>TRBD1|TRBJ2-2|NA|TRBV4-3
CASSQDPNRGDTGELFF
TGCGCCAGCAGCCAAGATCCCAACAGGGGGGACACCGGGGAGCTGTTTTTT
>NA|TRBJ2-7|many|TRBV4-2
CASSLSYRVREQYF
TGTGCCAGCAGCCTAAGTTACAGAGTGCGCGAGCAGTACTTC
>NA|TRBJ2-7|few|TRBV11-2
CASSTDRYEQYF
TGTGCCAGCAGCACGGATCGCTACGAGCAGTACTTC
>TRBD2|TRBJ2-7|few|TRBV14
CASSPLGTSGSSYEQYF
TGTGCCAGCAGCCCACTCGGGACTAGCGGGAGCTCCTACGAGCAGTACTTC
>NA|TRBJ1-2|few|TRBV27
CASTGQGGDYGYTF
TGTGCCAGCACCGGCCAAGGGGGGGACTATGGCTACACCTTC
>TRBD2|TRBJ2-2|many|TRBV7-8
CASRPSGGSGELFF
TGTGCCAGCAGACCTAGCGGTGGGTCCGGGGAGCTGTTTTTT
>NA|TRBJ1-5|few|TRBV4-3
CASSLTGIGQPQHF
TGCGCCAGCAGCCTGACGGGCATTGGTCAGCCCCAGCATTTT
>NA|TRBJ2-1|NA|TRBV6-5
CASSYLWGSYNEQFF
TGTGCCAGCAGTTACCTGTGGGGCTCCTACAATGAGCAGTTCTTC
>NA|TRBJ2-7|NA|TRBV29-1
CSVFDFFNSYEQYF
TGCAGCGTCTTCGACTTCTTCAACTCCTACGAGCAGTACTTC